A single T cell receptor beta chain is shown here with its context. The method was immunoSEQ multiplex PCR; TCRdb's version includes in-frame clones alone and lacks a portion of them. The data hold 230,000 or so clones, with 90% observed a single time. This specimen comes from a study of blood T cell repertoires in COVID-19. This CDR3 contains 12 residues. The germline V gene encodes CDR1 GTSNPN and CDR2 SVGIG (reference sequence). V gave up 7 bases and J gave up 4 bases, with 13 bases separating them. The sequencing sample was made of peripheral blood. This chain joins TRBV30 and TRBJ1-2; D may be TRBD1 (5 bases). This clonotype originated in a woman aged 60 to 75 with COVID-19, enrolled during active disease. The CDR3 DNA follows: TGTGCCTTCCGTCAGGGAGGCTATGGCTACACCTTC. This sequence encodes CAFRQGGYGYTF.